This TCR beta chain was documented in a study of blood T cells in healthy people across ages (dated by TCRdb to the mid-2010s). Regarding the study in general: In model experiments, roughly one uniquely barcoded TCR beta cDNA molecule per two T cells was captured by template switching. The donors were divided into four age groups: young (average roughly 17 years), middle-aged (over 35), aged (about 60) and long-lived (82). Donors of different ages were randomly distributed across sequencing lanes to avoid experimental bias. Using deep sequencing normalized with unique cDNA molecular identifiers, the study measured how TCR beta repertoire diversity changes with age. Using the same blood draw, the study looked at two additional independent replicas of 1 million unique cDNA reads for two donors, one aged 18 to 30 and the other aged 80 or older. General study outcomes and caveats: Total diversity estimates from one million sequenced T cells were considered lower bounds and underestimates. Because the CMV infection status of the donors was unknown, age-related changes in expanded clonotypes may potentially have been confounded. Compared with the aged group, the long-lived group had more naive CD4+ T cells, fewer expanded clones and increased TCR diversity, suggesting age selection. There was a strong correlation between observed TCR beta diversity and the percentage of naive T cells measured by flow cytometry. Observed TCR beta diversity per million T cells fell roughly linearly with age, and a significant reduction was already apparent by age about 43. Because profiling used bulk unsorted PBMCs, naive and antigen-experienced compartments could not be compared conclusively.

The CDR3 measures 16 amino acids from cysteine to phenylalanine. Only the CDR3 part of the read is kept: 48 bases, read in frame from the first base. The germline V gene (reference sequence) gives CDR1 as DFQATT and CDR2 as SNEGSKA. V is cut back by 6 bases and J by 8 bases, with 19 bases in the junction unmatched. On this clonotype itself: Its antigen is currently not known. Qualities for individual bases were not recorded, and no much larger clone is one base off.

Library creation used 5' RACE. TCRdb names Illumina HiSeq 2500 as the instrument used. The second PCR ran for roughly 7 to 11 cycles and used a J-beta primer mix along with a sample-barcoded 5' primer. A unique molecular identifier was introduced onto each TCR beta cDNA molecule by a template-switch 5' adaptor carrying 12 random nucleotides. At least 2.5 million CDR3-containing paired-end reads were obtained from each sample. All of the RNA was converted into first-strand cDNA using the Mint cDNA synthesis kit, with a TRBC-specific oligonucleotide serving as the primer. All cDNA was treated with uracil-DNA glycosylase and then went through a first 18-cycle PCR with the universal primers M1SS and BC2_uni_R. Per the original workflow: Each sample was normalized by randomly selecting 1 million high-quality reads, each carrying a distinct molecular identifier. Reads with shared molecular identifiers were discarded instead of being binned into consensus sequences. MiTCR, set to a Q25 quality threshold and the strictest error-elimination algorithm, was used for CDR3 identification, clonotype clustering and error correction. Lower-bound total TCR beta diversity was estimated with a nonparametric unseen species model using Euler transformation. TCRdb itself trimmed the public reads at Q25 with fastp, ran MiXCR and retained productive beta chains. Each CDR3 protein appears once, grouped with its most common genes and DNA. For this entry, the V and J calls and clone size follow TCRdb and not the study's own pipeline. The sample includes 1.5 million to 1.9 million distinct CDR3 sequences, with roughly 43% observed a single time. Together, the top ten hold about 4% of the sample.

Donors were 35 to 40 systemically healthy Caucasian individuals from Russia aged roughly 6 to 90 years. Ten milliliters of peripheral blood were drawn from each donor into EDTA-treated Vacutainer tubes. Ficoll-Paque density-gradient centrifugation was used to isolate PBMCs, with at least 6 million obtained per sample. Total RNA was extracted from PBMCs with Trizol reagent, with at least 5 micrograms obtained per sample. Naive CD45RAhigh/CD27high T cell percentages were measured by flow cytometry on a PBMC aliquot from every donor. The receptor was derived from a woman younger than 30 in good health. The chain employs TRBV20-1 and TRBJ1-2, with 9 central nucleotides matching TRBD1. Sequencing used blood. The DNA reads TGCAGTGCCCCAGGGTCCCAGTCGGGACAGGGAAACGGCTACACCTTC. Protein translation: CSAPGSQSGQGNGYTF.